Below, 19 T cell receptor delta chains from the same sample are listed, as sequenced in a study of gamma-delta T cells after stem cell transplantation. TCRdb reprocessed the RT-PCR reads using CATT. Among 1,500 to 2,000 delta-chain clones listed, about 33% were seen once. Source material: gamma-delta T cells. The receptor set was obtained from a human donor. It is not recorded whose cells these are; they may come from a transplant donor.

The genes are TRDV2 and TRDJ4; TRDD3 aligns across 11 bases. The CDR3 length is 19 residues. V lost 0 bases, J lost 6 bases, and 20 bases stayed unmatched. CDR1 and CDR2 (germline): GEAIGNYY, EKD. CDR3: CACDTVKTASTGGYSSLIF. The DNA for the CDR3 is TGTGCCTGTGACACCGTGAAAACTGCGAGTACTGGGGGATATTCATCCCTGATCTTT.

This clone was counted only a few times. The rearrangement uses TRDV2 and TRDJ1, with 13 nucleotides matching TRDD3. The germline V gene has CDR1 GEAIGNYY and CDR2 EKD. V shed 0 bases and J 0 bases; nucleotides not matched to a gene: 6. The CDR3 has 18 residues. The CDR3 here is CACDTVLGDTRYTDKLIF. In DNA form, the CDR3 reads TGTGCCTGTGACACCGTACTGGGGGATACGCGGTACACCGATAAACTCATCTTT.

In this sample, this clone is medium-sized (0.01 to 0.1%). Written as DNA, the CDR3 is TGTGCCTGTGACACCGTAGTTGGTACTGGGGGGAGAGGATTCGATAAACTCATCTTT. This codes for CACDTVVGTGGRGFDKLIF. The J gene is TRDJ1, the V gene TRDV2; TRDD3 aligns across 8 bases. The CDR3 has 19 amino acids. The germline CDR1 and CDR2 sequences are GEAIGNYY and EKD. V shed 0 bases, J shed 4 bases, and the junction held 18 bases outside the gene matches.

V gene TRDV2 combines with J gene TRDJ1, with D tentatively TRDD3 (6 bases). Looked up from germline, CDR1 is GEAIGNYY and CDR2 is EKD. V lost 0 bases to trimming and J lost 1 base, with 23 bases between them. The CDR3 length is 19 residues. The CDR3 DNA reads as TGTGCCTGTGACACCGTATCCCCTTTTAGGGGGGAGGCCACCGATAAACTCATCTTT. Encoded protein: CACDTVSPFRGEATDKLIF.

The rearrangement uses TRDV2 and TRDJ1, with TRDD3 matching over 10 bases. Germline lookup yields CDR1 GEAIGNYY and CDR2 EKD. There are 17 residues in the CDR3. With 3 bases clipped from V and 4 bases from J, the junction kept 13 bases outside the gene matches. DNA for the CDR3: TGTGCCTGTGACCGCATTCCTACGGGGGATACGCGCGATAAACTCATCTTT. Translated: CACDRIPTGDTRDKLIF.

The count of this clone is one. A single base is all that separates this from a far larger clone, so a read error is likely. The rearrangement links TRDV2 to TRDJ3; TRDD3 might be the D (6 bases). This CDR3 has 20 residues. CDR1 is GEAIGNYY, CDR2 EKD, per germline. CDR3 DNA: TGTGCCTGTGACCGGACCCCTCTTTCTGGGGCACTGATGGACACCCGACAGACGTTTTTC. Its translation: CACDRTPLSGALMDTRQTFF.

The chain recombines TRDV2 with TRDJ1; 7 bases fit TRDD3. Germline CDR1 reads GEAIGNYY; CDR2 reads EKD. Unmatched junction bases numbered 26, after V lost 3 bases and J lost 11 bases. The CDR3 contains 18 residues. The CDR3, as DNA: TGTGCCTGTGACTTGCTTACTGGGGCCGAGATCACGACAGGTAAGCTCATCTTT. Residues: CACDLLTGAEITTGKLIF.

As concerns this clone: A far larger clone is just one base off, so this is likely a read error. This sample also contains other DNA sequences that code for the same CDR3. The V gene is TRDV2, the J gene TRDJ1; 10 nucleotides match TRDD3. Germline-derived CDR1 and CDR2 are GEAIGNYY and EKD. The CDR3 runs to 18 residues. With 7 bases clipped from V and 1 base from J, the junction kept 17 bases outside the gene matches. CDR3 DNA: TGTGCCTGCGACCGCATTCCTACGGGGGATACGCTCACCGATAAACTCATCTTT. This codes for CACDRIPTGDTLTDKLIF.

The CDR3 is CACDTGSGWGIRHSWDTRQMFF. CDR3 sequence (DNA): TGTGCCTGTGACACCGGGTCGGGCTGGGGGATACGCCACTCCTGGGACACCCGACAGATGTTTTTC. The V gene is TRDV2, the J gene TRDJ3; 12 bases align to TRDD3. J was trimmed by 0 bases and V by 0 bases; bases with no gene match: 11. This CDR3 region has 22 residues. CDR1 and CDR2 (germline): GEAIGNYY, EKD.

This clone was found a few times. The CDR3 nucleotides read TGTGCCTGTGACACCGTGGGCCCAGGGGGCCCGTACACCGATAAACTCATCTTT. Translating gives CACDTVGPGGPYTDKLIF. V usage is TRDV2 and J usage is TRDJ1; maybe TRDD3 (5 bases). With 0 bases removed from V and 0 bases from J, the gap between germline ends came to 19 bases. CDR1 is GEAIGNYY and CDR2 is EKD in the germline V gene. The CDR3 loop spans 18 amino acids.

This clone appeared a few times. The chain is built from TRDV2 and TRDJ1; TRDD3 matches 10 bases. CDR3 length: 17 amino acids. V shed 1 base, J shed 0 bases, and the junction held 7 bases outside the gene matches. Germline V lookup: CDR1 GEAIGNYY, CDR2 EKD. CDR3 DNA: TGTGCCTGTGACACGCTTACTGGGGGATCCCACACCGATAAACTCATCTTT. Its translation: CACDTLTGGSHTDKLIF.

A word on this clone: A much larger clone differs from this one at a single base, so this may be a read error. The gene calls are TRDV2 and TRDJ1; weak D call: TRDD3 (6 bases). Per germline, CDR1 GEAIGNYY and CDR2 EKD. The germline V and J ends were trimmed by 3 bases and 0 bases, with 31 bases remaining between them. This CDR3 spans 21 amino acids. CDR3 amino acids: CACDAVFPGRGKTKDTDKLIF. CDR3 nucleotides: TGTGCCTGTGACGCCGTTTTCCCCGGACGGGGGAAAACTAAGGACACCGATAAACTCATCTTT.

In regard to this clone: A read error may explain this, as a much larger clone is one base away. The rearrangement links TRDV2 to TRDJ1; 12 bases are shared with TRDD3. Unmatched junction bases numbered 17, after V lost 1 base and J lost 0 bases. Germline V gene data show CDR1 as GEAIGNYY and CDR2 as EKD. CDR3 length: 21 amino acids. The CDR3, as DNA: TGTGCCTGTGACACGGCACGATCTGGGGGATACGCTGGAAAGAACACCGATAAACTCATCTTT. Encoded protein: CACDTARSGGYAGKNTDKLIF.

Points on this clone: At one boundary the junction diverges from the germline segment, which might be a read error. The gene calls are TRDV2 and TRDJ3, with 7 bases that match TRDD3. The CDR3 runs to 19 residues. CDR1 is GEAIGNYY, CDR2 EKD, per germline. As DNA, the CDR3 is TGTGCCTGTGACACCGCTGGGGGCACGATCTCCTGGGACACCCGACAGCTGTTTTTC. This sequence encodes CACDTAGGTISWDTRQLFF.

The chain combines TRDV2 with TRDJ1; D may correspond to TRDD2 or TRDD3 (5 bases each). The germline V gene has CDR1 GEAIGNYY and CDR2 EKD. The V and J ends lost 4 bases and 3 bases respectively, with 32 bases between them. The length of the CDR3 is 20 residues. The CDR3 DNA follows: TGTGCCTGTGAACCACTCATTCCTGGAGGGGGCTCGGAGGGCGCCGATAAACTCATCTTT. As protein: CACEPLIPGGGSEGADKLIF.

The V gene is TRDV2, the J gene TRDJ1, with 11 nucleotides matching TRDD3. The CDR3 is 17 residues long. Trimming cost V 1 base and J 7 bases; bases outside gene matches: 13. Germline CDR1 reads GEAIGNYY; CDR2 reads EKD. For the CDR3, the DNA is TGTGCCTGTGACACGGTGGGGGATACGCGGGTTAGCGGTAAACTCATCTTT. Amino acid sequence: CACDTVGDTRVSGKLIF.

On this clone itself: A read error may account for a junction end that differs from germline. V gene TRDV2 combines with J gene TRDJ1; D is perhaps TRDD3 (5 bases). From germline, CDR1 is GEAIGNYY and CDR2 EKD. The CDR3 has 20 amino acids. The CDR3, as DNA: TGTGCCTGTGACACCGTAAAGCCGACTGTGGGACAGAGCTACACCGATACACTCATCTTT. Translation: CACDTVKPTVGQSYTDTLIF.

This sequence joins TRDV2 and TRDJ1; D is perhaps TRDD3 (7 bases). CDR3 length: 18 residues. Trimming stripped 1 base from V and 0 bases from J, with 20 bases between. Per germline, CDR1 GEAIGNYY and CDR2 EKD. The CDR3 DNA reads TGTGCCTGTGACACTCTGACTGGGGCCTCCTTCCACACCGATAAACTCATCTTT. Protein sequence: CACDTLTGASFHTDKLIF.

Points on this clone: Compared with germline, one end of the junction differs, possibly owing to a read error. The chain couples TRDV2 to TRDJ1; TRDD3 aligns across 13 bases. This CDR3 is built from 20 residues. CDR1 is GEAIGNYY and CDR2 is EKD in the germline V gene. CDR3 in DNA: TGTGCCTGTGACCCCATACTGGGGGATACGCGTAGAGATTTAGCCGATAAGCTCATCTTT. Translating it yields CACDPILGDTRRDLADKLIF.